Listed below are T cell receptor beta chains from one sample, sequenced in a study of glioma-infiltrating T cells. MiXCR, run by TCRdb on the multiplex PCR reads, gives a single entry per CDR3 protein. The repertoire has about 140,000 distinct CDR3 sequences, 30% to 40% of them found once; the top ten carry more than 15%. The source material was glioma tissue, nonneoplastic brain tissue, or PBMCs (not recorded which). The receptor set was obtained from a human donor with low-grade glioma or glioblastoma, undergoing nonglioma brain surgery, or in good health (not recorded which). Both conserved end residues are part of each CDR3. The order of the fields is clone size, D gene, V gene, CDR3 length, J gene, CDR3 protein, CDR3 DNA. D genes are given only for firm matches. Size is stated for part of the rows, as once, few or many counts, or as a class when the clone is expanded.

>.|.|TRBV20-1|13|TRBJ2-3
CSARKGTADTQYF
TGCAGTGCTAGAAAAGGTACTGCGGATACGCAGTATTTT
>.|.|TRBV4-1|15|TRBJ2-5
CASSQDFGVAETQYF
TGCGCCAGCAGCCAAGATTTTGGGGTTGCAGAGACCCAGTACTTC
>few|TRBD2|TRBV28|16|TRBJ2-2
CASKTGLAGATGELFF
TGTGCCAGCAAGACGGGACTAGCGGGAGCCACCGGGGAGCTGTTTTTT
>.|.|TRBV5-6|15|TRBJ2-3
CASSLRFDGTDTQYF
TGTGCCAGCAGCTTAAGGTTTGATGGCACAGATACGCAGTATTTT
>.|.|TRBV2|14|TRBJ2-1
CASSLSQGYNEQFF
TGTGCCAGCAGTCTGTCCCAGGGGTACAATGAGCAGTTCTTC
>.|TRBD1|TRBV27|17|TRBJ1-2
CASSLSPGGQGNYGYTF
TGTGCCAGCAGTTTATCCCCGGGTGGACAGGGAAACTATGGCTACACCTTC
>.|TRBD1|TRBV27|14|TRBJ2-7
CASSKQGSMYEQYF
TGTGCCAGCAGTAAACAGGGGTCTATGTACGAGCAGTACTTC
>.|.|TRBV12-3/TRBV12-4|15|TRBJ1-5
CASSLGWGGGQPQHF
TGTGCCAGCAGTCTAGGGTGGGGGGGAGGTCAGCCCCAGCATTTT
>once|.|TRBV6-5|16|TRBJ2-2
CASRRAGTPNTGELFF
TGTGCCAGCAGGAGGGCGGGCACCCCTAACACCGGGGAGCTGTTTTTT
>.|.|TRBV6-1|11|TRBJ1-1
CARWRNTEAFF
TGTGCCAGATGGAGGAACACTGAAGCTTTCTTT
>.|.|TRBV4-1|16|TRBJ2-3
CATGRGSGPGTDTQYF
TGCGCCACCGGCCGTGGATCGGGGCCGGGCACAGATACGCAGTATTTT
>.|TRBD1|TRBV29-1|12|TRBJ2-3
CSVQGPIDTQYF
TGCAGCGTACAGGGGCCCATAGATACGCAGTATTTT
>few|TRBD2|TRBV20-1|14|TRBJ2-1
CSAARTSGYNEQFF
TGCAGTGCTGCCCGGACTAGCGGCTACAATGAGCAGTTCTTC
>.|.|TRBV4-2|13|TRBJ1-3
CASSQEVGNTIYF
TGTGCCAGCAGCCAAGAGGTGGGAAACACCATATATTTT
>.|TRBD1|TRBV20-1|15|TRBJ2-3
CSASRGPPGTDTQYF
TGCAGTGCCTCCAGGGGGCCCCCGGGCACAGATACGCAGTATTTT
>many|.|TRBV27|16|TRBJ2-5
CASSGEVTGTQETQYF
TGTGCCAGCAGTGGAGAAGTAACCGGGACACAAGAGACCCAGTACTTC
>.|.|TRBV28|12|TRBJ2-7
CASSFPKREQYF
TGTGCCAGCAGTTTCCCCAAGAGGGAGCAGTACTTC
>few|.|TRBV20-1|15|TRBJ1-4
CSARDEPSGNEKLFF
TGCAGTGCTAGAGATGAGCCGTCGGGTAATGAAAAACTGTTTTTT
>few|.|TRBV18|13|TRBJ2-7
CASSPGDRLEQYF
TGTGCCAGCTCACCAGGGGATCGTCTCGAGCAGTACTTC
>.|TRBD2|TRBV7-3|15|TRBJ2-1
CASSKTSGSYNEQFF
TGTGCCAGCAGCAAGACTAGCGGCTCCTACAATGAGCAGTTCTTC
>.|.|TRBV12-3/TRBV12-4|13|TRBJ1-2
CASNVTPGSGYTF
TGTGCCAGCAATGTAACCCCAGGGAGTGGCTACACCTTC
>few|.|TRBV7-9|16|TRBJ1-2
CASSDPVGGTNYGYTF
TGTGCCAGCAGCGACCCGGTGGGGGGGACTAACTATGGCTACACCTTC
>.|.|TRBV12-3/TRBV12-4|15|TRBJ2-3
CASSSLGLSTDTQYF
TGTGCCAGCAGTTCACTAGGCCTGAGCACAGATACGCAGTATTTT
>.|.|TRBV28|15|TRBJ2-1
CASARGGSPYNEQFF
TGTGCCAGCGCCCGTGGCGGAAGCCCCTACAATGAGCAGTTCTTC
>.|.|TRBV7-2|14|TRBJ2-1
CASSLRQLGNEQFF
TGTGCCAGCAGCTTAAGGCAGCTGGGCAATGAGCAGTTCTTC
>few|.|TRBV7-9|14|TRBJ2-3
CASSSAFSTDTQYF
TGTGCCAGCTCGTCAGCTTTTAGCACAGATACGCAGTATTTT
>.|.|TRBV7-2|15|TRBJ2-7
CASSFSAWGSYEQYF
TGTGCCAGCAGCTTCAGCGCGTGGGGGTCCTACGAGCAGTACTTC
>.|TRBD2|TRBV7-2|14|TRBJ2-1
CAGRISGTLNEQFF
TGTGCCGGCAGAATCAGCGGGACTTTGAATGAGCAGTTCTTC